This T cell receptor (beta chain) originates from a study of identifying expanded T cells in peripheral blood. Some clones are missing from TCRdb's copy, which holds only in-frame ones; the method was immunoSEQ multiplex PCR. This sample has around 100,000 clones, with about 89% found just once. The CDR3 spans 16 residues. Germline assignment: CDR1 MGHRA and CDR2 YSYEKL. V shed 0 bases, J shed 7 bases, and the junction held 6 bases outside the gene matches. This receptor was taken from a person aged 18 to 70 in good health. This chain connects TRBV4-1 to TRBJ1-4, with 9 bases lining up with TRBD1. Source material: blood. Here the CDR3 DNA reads TGCGCCAGCAGCCAAGATTGGGGACAGGGAGTTGAAAAACTGTTTTTT. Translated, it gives CASSQDWGQGVEKLFF.